This entry features one TCR beta chain sequence. Its antigen is as yet unknown. The data were obtained in a study of shared clonotypes between healthy human individuals. Overall study findings and caveats: Clonotypes not shared had lower generation probabilities than those common to all four donors. Naive subsets generally exceeded memory subsets in estimated richness. Since donors were few, the genetic and exposure-history diversity represented was limited.

Naive CD45RA+ and memory CD45RA-negative subsets were split from CD4+ cells. The table came from immunoSEQ multiplex PCR; TCRdb's copy has only in-frame clones and leaves some out. The sample contains 2.3 million or so clones, 80% to 95% of which appear only once. J gave up 4 bases and V 4 bases, and 11 bases lay outside the gene matches. CDR3 length: 17 amino acids. Germline V lookup: CDR1 SGHRS, CDR2 YFSETQ. The TCR was taken from a man between 18 and 29 years old in good health. Some clones in this sample may be carry-over from other donors' samples. The sample taken for sequencing was naive CD4+ T cells from PBMCs. Subset given: CD45RA+ positively selected. The chain couples TRBV5-1 to TRBJ2-1, with 10 bases fitting TRBD2. CDR3 loop: CASSTLAGALLYNEQFF. CDR3 DNA: TGCGCCAGCAGCACTCTAGCGGGAGCCCTCCTTTACAATGAGCAGTTCTTC.